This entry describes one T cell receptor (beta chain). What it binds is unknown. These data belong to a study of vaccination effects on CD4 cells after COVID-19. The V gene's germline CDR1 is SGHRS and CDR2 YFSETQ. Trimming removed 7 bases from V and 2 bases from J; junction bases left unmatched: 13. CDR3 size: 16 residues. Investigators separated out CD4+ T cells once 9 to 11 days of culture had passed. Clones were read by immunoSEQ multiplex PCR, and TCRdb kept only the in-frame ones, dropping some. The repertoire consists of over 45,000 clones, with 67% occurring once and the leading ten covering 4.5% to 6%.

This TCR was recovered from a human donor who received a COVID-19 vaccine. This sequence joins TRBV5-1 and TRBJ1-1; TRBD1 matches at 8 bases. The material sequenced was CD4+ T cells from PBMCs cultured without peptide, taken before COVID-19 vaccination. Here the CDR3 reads CASHPGQAGANTEAFF. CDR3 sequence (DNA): TGCGCCAGCCATCCGGGACAGGCGGGGGCCAACACTGAAGCTTTCTTT.